This TCR beta chain appears in the sequencing data of a study of blood T cells in healthy people across ages. Across the study: About one barcoded beta molecule per two T cells was captured by template switching.

Study-level findings and limits: In long-lived donors, naive CD4+ cell counts and diversity exceeded those of aged donors.

Germline values: CDR1 SNHLY, CDR2 FYNNEI. This CDR3 region has 18 residues. V was pared by 3 bases and J by 1 base, with 20 bases between. PCR was performed a second time for 7 to 11 cycles using a sample-barcoded 5' primer and a J-beta primer mix. A minimum of 2.5 million CDR3-containing paired-end reads was obtained for each sample. TCRdb used MiXCR to reprocess the 5' RACE reads, holding one entry per CDR3 protein. This sample has around 1,000,000 distinct CDR3 sequences, with around two fifths found just once. This clonotype was detected a few times. The antigen is undetermined. The chain uses TRBV2 and TRBJ2-3; TRBD1 is a possible D gene (5 bases). The sequencing input was blood. This TCR came from a man between 18 and 35 years old in good health. CDR3 in DNA: TGTGCCAGCAGTGACCCCCCACAGGCCACTGTGGGCACAGATACGCAGTATTTT. Translating gives CASSDPPQATVGTDTQYF.